The 16 T cell receptor beta chains presented below share a single source sample, sequenced in a study of CXCR3-negative and CXCR3-positive naive CD8 T cells. The libraries of TRB cDNA were constructed through 5' RACE using UMI labels. TCRdb reanalyzed the 5' RACE reads, giving one entry per CDR3 protein sequence and no DNA. The table for this sample gives about 130,000 distinct CDR3 sequences. Material: naive CXCR3- CD8+ T cells from blood. Subset here: CD45RO-CCR7+CD27+CD95- naive CD8+ T cells lacking CXCR3 (TNR3-). Receptor source: a human donor in good health. Some clones in this sample may be carry-over from other donors' samples.

This chain connects TRBV4-3 to TRBJ1-1; TCRdb designates TRBD1, a call that cannot be tested without DNA. This CDR3 has 14 amino acids. The V gene's germline CDR1 is LGHNA and CDR2 YSLEER. Here the CDR3 reads CASSQAHRGPEAFF.

The J gene is TRBJ2-5, the V gene TRBV6-5; TCRdb names TRBD1, which stays unverified in the absence of DNA. This CDR3 is built from 14 residues. Per germline, CDR1 MNHEY and CDR2 SVGAGI. CDR3 in amino acids: CASSPGQGMDTQYF.

J is TRBJ1-1 and V is TRBV5-1. Germline lookup yields CDR1 SGHRS and CDR2 YFSETQ. CDR3 length equals 13 residues. The CDR3 spells CASSATRNTEAFF.

The V call is TRBV5-1, the J call TRBJ2-7; TCRdb reports TRBD1, a call that lacks DNA to check it against. The CDR3 covers 14 residues. The germline V gene has CDR1 SGHRS and CDR2 YFSETQ. The CDR3 spells CASSETVTSYEQYF.

The rearrangement links TRBV6-6 to TRBJ2-2. The CDR3 extends over 12 amino acids. Per germline, CDR1 MNHNY and CDR2 SVGAGI (reference sequence). The CDR3 loop is CASRPVTGELFF.

This chain connects TRBV9 to TRBJ1-1. Germline V gene sequence: CDR1 SGDLS, CDR2 YYNGEE. The CDR3 totals 15 residues. The CDR3 loop reads CASSVLVQGNTEASF.

The chain couples TRBV14 to TRBJ1-6; as DNA is missing, the TRBD1 call by TCRdb cannot be tested. CDR1 SGHDN and CDR2 FVKESK come from the germline V gene. The CDR3 contains 15 residues. CDR3 sequence: CASSQRQGNISPLHF.

The chain has TRBV7-6 and TRBJ2-2. Germline lookup yields CDR1 SGHVS and CDR2 FNYEAQ. This CDR3 is built from 16 residues. This chain's CDR3 is CASSSGSLRGTGELFF.

The CDR3 is CASRDGTDTGELFF. The V call is TRBV6-2 or TRBV6-3, the J call TRBJ2-2. Germline values: CDR1 MNHEY, CDR2 SVGEGT. CDR3 length equals 14 residues.

The CDR3 region is CASSLVGGSQETQYF. J is TRBJ2-5 and V is TRBV5-1. The CDR3 spans 15 residues. Germline V gene data show CDR1 as SGHRS and CDR2 as YFSETQ.

The chain has TRBV29-1 and TRBJ2-2; TCRdb names TRBD1, which stays unverified in the absence of DNA. There are 15 residues in the CDR3. Germline CDR1 is SQVTM and CDR2 is ANQGSEA. The CDR3 loop is CSVEARGAWPGELFF.

The chain recombines TRBV7-8 with TRBJ2-1; TCRdb selects TRBD1, and the lack of DNA leaves this call unchecked. The CDR3 length is 15 residues. The germline gives CDR1 SGHVS, CDR2 FQNEAQ. The CDR3 reads CASSSGQGAYNEQFF. The full variable domain, in which reference TRBV7-8 and TRBJ2-1 provide the parts outside the CDR3, is GAGVSQSPRYKVAKRGQDVALRCDPISGHVSLFWYQQALGQGPEFLTYFQNEAQLDKSGLPSDRFFAERPEGSVSTLKIQRTQQEDSAVYLCASSSGQGAYNEQFFGPGTRLTVL.

The CDR3 spells CASRAGGYKDEQFF. V and J are TRBV13 and TRBJ2-1; TCRdb picks TRBD2, but there is no DNA to check that call. The CDR3 covers 14 residues. The germline gives CDR1 PRHDT, CDR2 FYEKMQ (reference sequence).

CDR3 amino acids: CASTGSFAVPQEYNEQFF. The chain has TRBV12-3 or TRBV12-4 and TRBJ2-1; as DNA is missing, the TRBD1 call by TCRdb cannot be tested. This CDR3 comprises 18 residues.

The V gene is TRBV19, the J gene TRBJ1-4; as DNA is missing, the TRBD1 call by TCRdb cannot be tested. CDR3 length: 15 amino acids. The germline V gene has CDR1 LNHDA and CDR2 SQIVND (reference sequence). The CDR3 spells CASSSRTGGNEKLFF.

The chain joins TRBV12-3 or TRBV12-4 to TRBJ2-5. The CDR3 totals 13 residues. Here the CDR3 reads CASNQLGQETQYF.